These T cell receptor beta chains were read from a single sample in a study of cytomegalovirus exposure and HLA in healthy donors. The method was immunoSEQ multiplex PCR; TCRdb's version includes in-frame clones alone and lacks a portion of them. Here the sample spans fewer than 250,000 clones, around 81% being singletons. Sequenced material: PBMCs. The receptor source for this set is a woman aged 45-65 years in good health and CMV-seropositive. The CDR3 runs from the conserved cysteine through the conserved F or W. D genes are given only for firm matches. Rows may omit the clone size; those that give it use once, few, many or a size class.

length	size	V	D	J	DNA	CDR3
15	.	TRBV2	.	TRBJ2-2	TGTGCCAGCAGTGGTAGGGGTCAGGACACCGGGGAGCTGTTTTTT	CASSGRGQDTGELFF
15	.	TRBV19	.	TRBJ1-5	TGTGCCAGTAGTTTTTGGGGCTCGGGCAATCAGCCCCAGCATTTT	CASSFWGSGNQPQHF
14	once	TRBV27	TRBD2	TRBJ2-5	TGTGCCAGCAGTCCGAGACTAGCTCCAGAGACCCAGTACTTC	CASSPRLAPETQYF
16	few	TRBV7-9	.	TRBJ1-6	TGTGCCAGCAGCTTAGTCTTTGGTTACAGGGCCAATGCCCTCCACTTT	CASSLVFGYRANALHF
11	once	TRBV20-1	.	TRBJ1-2	TGCAGTGCTAGGGACAACAGGGGCTACACCTTC	CSARDNRGYTF
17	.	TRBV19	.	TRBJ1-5	TGTGCCAGTAGTCCCCTAGGGGCAGGGGAAGGAAATCAGCCCCAGCATTTT	CASSPLGAGEGNQPQHF
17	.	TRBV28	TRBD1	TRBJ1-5	TGTGCCAGCAGTTTTATACAGGGGGTTGATAGCAATCAGCCCCAGCATTTT	CASSFIQGVDSNQPQHF
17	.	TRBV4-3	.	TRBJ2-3	TGCGCCAGCAGCCAAGTTGGTACAGGGTCAGCCGCAGATACGCAGTATTTT	CASSQVGTGSAADTQYF
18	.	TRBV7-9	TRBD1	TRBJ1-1	TGTGCCAGCAGCTTAGGACAGGACAGGTGGGGGACGAACACTGAAGCTTTCTTT	CASSLGQDRWGTNTEAFF
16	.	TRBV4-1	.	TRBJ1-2	TGCGCCAGCAGCCAAGAAGTAAATAGAAGGGGTTATGGCTACACCTTC	CASSQEVNRRGYGYTF
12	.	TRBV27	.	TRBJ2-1	TGTGCCAGCAGTTTCCGGTACAATGAGCAGTTCTTC	CASSFRYNEQFF
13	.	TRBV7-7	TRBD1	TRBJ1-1	TGTGCCAGCAGCTTGGGACAGGGGACTGAAGCTTTCTTT	CASSLGQGTEAFF
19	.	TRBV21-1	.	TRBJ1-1	TGTGCCAGCAGCAAAGTGTCTCAGTATCTTAGGGGAAGTATCACTGAAGCTTTCTTT	CASSKVSQYLRGSITEAFF
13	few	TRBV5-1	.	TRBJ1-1	TGCGCCAGCAGCTTGGCCAGGAACACTGAAGCTTTCTTT	CASSLARNTEAFF
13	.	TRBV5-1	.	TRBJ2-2	TGCGCCAGCATGGAACAGGGAAGCGGGGAGCTGTTTTTT	CASMEQGSGELFF
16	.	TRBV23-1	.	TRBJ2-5	TGCGCCAGCGGCCCCAGGGGACGAACTAAAGAAGAGACCCAGTACTTC	CASGPRGRTKEETQYF
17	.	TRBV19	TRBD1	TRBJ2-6	TGTGCCAGTAGTATCGGGACAGGGAGGTCTGGGGCCAACGTCCTGACTTTC	CASSIGTGRSGANVLTF
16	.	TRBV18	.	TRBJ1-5	TGTGCCAGCTCACCACGGGGTGTGGGGGCAAATCAGCCCCAGCATTTT	CASSPRGVGANQPQHF
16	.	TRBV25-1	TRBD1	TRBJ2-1	TGTGCCAGCAGTGATTTGGGGGACAGGGGGCTGAATGAGCAGTTCTTC	CASSDLGDRGLNEQFF
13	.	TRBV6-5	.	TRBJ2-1	TGTGCCAGCAGTTATATCAGCGACAATGAGCAGTTCTTC	CASSYISDNEQFF
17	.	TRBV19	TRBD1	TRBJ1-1	TGTGCCAGTAGTACCTGGACAGGGCAAAAAATGAACACTGAAGCTTTCTTT	CASSTWTGQKMNTEAFF
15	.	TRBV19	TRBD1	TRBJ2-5	TGTGCCAGTAGTCATCGGACAGGACCAAAGGAGACCCAGTACTTC	CASSHRTGPKETQYF
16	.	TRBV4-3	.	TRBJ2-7	TGCGCCAGCAGCCAAGGATCGGGGAGTTCCTTCTACGAGCAGTACTTC	CASSQGSGSSFYEQYF
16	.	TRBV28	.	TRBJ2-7	TGTGCCAGCACCATTTCCCTAGGAGCGGGCCTATACGAGCAGTACTTC	CASTISLGAGLYEQYF
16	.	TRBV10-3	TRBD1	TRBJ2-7	TGTGCCATCAGTGATACGACCGGGACAGGGGTCTCCGAGCAGTACTTC	CAISDTTGTGVSEQYF